A single sample gave rise to the 2 T cell receptor beta chains below, sequenced in a study of blood T cell repertoires in COVID-19. TCRdb keeps only in-frame clones here, not all; method: immunoSEQ multiplex PCR. The profile shows around 85,000 clones, around 88% of them singletons. Source material: PBMCs or T cells enriched from blood (not recorded which). The receptors shown here come from a woman between 45 and 65 years old with acute COVID-19.

This chain links TRBV19 with TRBJ2-1, with 10 nucleotides matching TRBD2. The CDR3 has 16 residues. Germline V gene data show CDR1 as LNHDA and CDR2 as SQIVND (reference sequence). The trim removed 0 bases at V and 8 bases at J, leaving 7 bases unmatched. As DNA, the CDR3 is TGTGCCAGTAGTATAGATCGGGCTAGCGGGAGTGATGAGCAGTTCTTC. This gives the protein CASSIDRASGSDEQFF.

The chain carries TRBV14 and TRBJ2-1; 10 nucleotides match TRBD1. The ends lost 4 bases at V and 7 bases at J; junction bases unmatched: 13. The CDR3 length is 17 residues. The germline V gene has CDR1 SGHDN and CDR2 FVKESK. CDR3 sequence reads: CASSPRTGGFKGNEQFF. DNA of the CDR3: TGTGCCAGCAGCCCTCGGACAGGGGGGTTTAAAGGGAATGAGCAGTTCTTC.